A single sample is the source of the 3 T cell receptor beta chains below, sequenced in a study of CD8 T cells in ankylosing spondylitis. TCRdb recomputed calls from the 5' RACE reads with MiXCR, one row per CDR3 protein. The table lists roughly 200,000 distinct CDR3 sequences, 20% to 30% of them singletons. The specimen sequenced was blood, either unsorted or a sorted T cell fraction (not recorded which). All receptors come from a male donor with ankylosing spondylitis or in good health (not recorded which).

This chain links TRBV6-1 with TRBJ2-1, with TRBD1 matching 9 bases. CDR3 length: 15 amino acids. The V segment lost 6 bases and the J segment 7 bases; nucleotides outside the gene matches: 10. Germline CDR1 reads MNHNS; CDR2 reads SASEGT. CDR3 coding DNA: TGTGCCAGCAGGAAACCCGGGACAGGGCGGAATGAGCAGTTCTTC. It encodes CASRKPGTGRNEQFF.

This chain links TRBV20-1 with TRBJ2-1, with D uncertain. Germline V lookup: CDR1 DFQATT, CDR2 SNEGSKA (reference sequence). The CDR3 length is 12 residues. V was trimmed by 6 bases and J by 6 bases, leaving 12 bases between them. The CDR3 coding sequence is TGCAGTGCGTCAACTCGCACCAATGAGCAGTTCTTC. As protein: CSASTRTNEQFF.

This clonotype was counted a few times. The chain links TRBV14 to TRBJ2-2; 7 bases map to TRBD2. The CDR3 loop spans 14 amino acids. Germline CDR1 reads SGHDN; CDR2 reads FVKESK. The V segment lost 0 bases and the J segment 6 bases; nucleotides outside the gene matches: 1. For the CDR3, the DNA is TGTGCCAGCAGCCAAGATGCGGGAGCCGGGGAGCTGTTTTTT. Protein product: CASSQDAGAGELFF.